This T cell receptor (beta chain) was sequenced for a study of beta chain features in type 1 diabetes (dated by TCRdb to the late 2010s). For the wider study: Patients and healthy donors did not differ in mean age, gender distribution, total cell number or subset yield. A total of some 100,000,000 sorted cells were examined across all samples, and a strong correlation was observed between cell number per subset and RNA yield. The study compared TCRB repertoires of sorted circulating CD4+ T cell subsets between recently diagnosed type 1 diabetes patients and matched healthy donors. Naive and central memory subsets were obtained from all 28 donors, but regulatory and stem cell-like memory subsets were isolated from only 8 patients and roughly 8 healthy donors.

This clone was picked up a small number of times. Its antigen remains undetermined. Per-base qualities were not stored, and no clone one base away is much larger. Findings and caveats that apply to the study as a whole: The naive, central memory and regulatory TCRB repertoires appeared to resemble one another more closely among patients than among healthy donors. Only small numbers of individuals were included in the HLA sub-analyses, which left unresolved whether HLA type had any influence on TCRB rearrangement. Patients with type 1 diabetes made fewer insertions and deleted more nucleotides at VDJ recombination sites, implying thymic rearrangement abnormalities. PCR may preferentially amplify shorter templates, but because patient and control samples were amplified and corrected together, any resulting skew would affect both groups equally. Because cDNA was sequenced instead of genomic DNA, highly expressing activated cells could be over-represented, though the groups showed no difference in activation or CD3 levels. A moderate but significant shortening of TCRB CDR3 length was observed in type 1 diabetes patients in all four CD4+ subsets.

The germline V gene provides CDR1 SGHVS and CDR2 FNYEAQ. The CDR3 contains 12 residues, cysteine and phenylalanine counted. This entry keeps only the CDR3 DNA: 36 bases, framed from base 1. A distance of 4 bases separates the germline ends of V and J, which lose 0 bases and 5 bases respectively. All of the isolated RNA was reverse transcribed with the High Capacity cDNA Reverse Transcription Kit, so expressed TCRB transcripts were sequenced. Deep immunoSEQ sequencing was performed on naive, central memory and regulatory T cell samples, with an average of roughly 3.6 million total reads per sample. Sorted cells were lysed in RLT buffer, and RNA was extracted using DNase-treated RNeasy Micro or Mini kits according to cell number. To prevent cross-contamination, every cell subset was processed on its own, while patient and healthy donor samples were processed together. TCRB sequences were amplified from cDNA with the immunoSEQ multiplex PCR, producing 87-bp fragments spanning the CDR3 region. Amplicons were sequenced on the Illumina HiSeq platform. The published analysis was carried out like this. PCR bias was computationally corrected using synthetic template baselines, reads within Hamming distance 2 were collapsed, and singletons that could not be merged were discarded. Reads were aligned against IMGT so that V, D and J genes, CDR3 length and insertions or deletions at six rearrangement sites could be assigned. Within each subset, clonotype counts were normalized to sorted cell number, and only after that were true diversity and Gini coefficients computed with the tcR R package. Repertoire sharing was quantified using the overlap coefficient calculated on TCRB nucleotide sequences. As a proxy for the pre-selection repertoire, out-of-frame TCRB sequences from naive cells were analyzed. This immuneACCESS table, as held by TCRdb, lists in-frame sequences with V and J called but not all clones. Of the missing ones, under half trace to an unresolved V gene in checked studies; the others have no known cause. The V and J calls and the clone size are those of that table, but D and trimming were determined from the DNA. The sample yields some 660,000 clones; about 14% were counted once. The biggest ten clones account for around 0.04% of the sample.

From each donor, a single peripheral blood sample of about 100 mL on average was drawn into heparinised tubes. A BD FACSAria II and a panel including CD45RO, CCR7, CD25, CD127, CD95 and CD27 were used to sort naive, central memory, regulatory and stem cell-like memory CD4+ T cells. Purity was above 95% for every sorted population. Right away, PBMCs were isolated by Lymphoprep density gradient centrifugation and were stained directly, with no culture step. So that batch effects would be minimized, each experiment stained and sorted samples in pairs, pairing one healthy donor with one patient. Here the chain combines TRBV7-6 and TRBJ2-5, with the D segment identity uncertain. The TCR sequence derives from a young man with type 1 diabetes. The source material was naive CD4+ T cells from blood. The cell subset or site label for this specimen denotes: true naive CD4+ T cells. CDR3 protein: CASSLALETQYF. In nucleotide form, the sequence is TGTGCCAGCAGCTTAGCGCTGGAGACCCAGTACTTC. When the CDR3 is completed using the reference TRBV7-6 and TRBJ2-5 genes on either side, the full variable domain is GAGVSQSPRYKVTKRGQDVALRCDPISGHVSLYWYRQALGQGPEFLTYFNYEAQQDKSGLPNDRFSAERPEGSISTLTIQRTEQRDSAMYRCASSLALETQYFGPGTRLLVL.